This paragraph covers one TCR beta chain sequence. What it binds is not known. This specimen belongs to a study of vaccination and CD4 T cells after COVID-19. Across the study: The authors exposed cells to overlapping spike peptides derived from SARS-CoV-2, HCoV-NL63, HCoV-OC43 and HCoV-229E.

Cultured CD4+ T cell DNA underwent sequencing with the Oncomine TCR Beta short-read assay. TCRdb reprocessed the PCR reads via MiXCR and lists one record per CDR3 protein. The data hold about 7,100 distinct CDR3 sequences, with 35% to 55% observed a single time. CDR3 length equals 15 residues. Germline-derived CDR1 and CDR2 are SNHLY and FYNNEI. The trim removed 5 bases at V and 15 bases at J, leaving 13 bases unmatched. Treatment: roughly nine-day PBMC culture with coronavirus spike peptide pools or control peptides (ViraFEST assay). Investigators obtained the unexposed donor's CD4+ T cells before the COVID-19 pandemic (2011-2018). ViraFEST enlarged antigen-specific T cell populations with peptide pools and afterwards sequenced TCRs.

Sequences were obtained from CD4+ T cells from blood, cultured in vitro. The chain combines TRBV2 with TRBJ2-4; 13 bases fit TRBD2. This sequence was found in a human donor in good health. This chain's CDR3 is CASSLEGLAGAVGYF. The CDR3, as DNA: TGTGCCAGCAGTCTAGAAGGACTAGCGGGGGCGGTGGGGTACTTC.